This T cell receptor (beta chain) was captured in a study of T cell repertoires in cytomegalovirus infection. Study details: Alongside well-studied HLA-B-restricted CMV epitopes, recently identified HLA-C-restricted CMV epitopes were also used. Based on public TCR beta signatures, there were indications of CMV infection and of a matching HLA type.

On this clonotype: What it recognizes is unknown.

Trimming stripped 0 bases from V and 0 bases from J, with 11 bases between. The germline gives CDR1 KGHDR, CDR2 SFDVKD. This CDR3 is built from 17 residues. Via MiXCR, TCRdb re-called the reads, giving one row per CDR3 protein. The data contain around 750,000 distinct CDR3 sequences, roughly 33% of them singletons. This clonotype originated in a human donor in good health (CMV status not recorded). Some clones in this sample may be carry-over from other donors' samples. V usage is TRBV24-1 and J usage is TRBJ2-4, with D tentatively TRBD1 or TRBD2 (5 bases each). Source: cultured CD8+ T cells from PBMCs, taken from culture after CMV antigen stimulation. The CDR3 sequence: CATSDLLGPIAKNIQYF. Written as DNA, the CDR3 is TGTGCCACCAGTGATTTGTTGGGACCTATAGCCAAAAACATTCAGTACTTC.